The next 22 T cell receptor beta chains were all read from a single sample in a study of T-cell reconstitution after alpha-beta-depleted transplantation in children. This sample's TCRbeta library carried unique molecular identifier barcodes. From the PCR reads, TCRdb called clonotypes with MiXCR, one entry per CDR3 protein. This sample has roughly 300,000 distinct CDR3 sequences, with around a tenth found just once. Source: peripheral blood, taken 180 days after TCRalphabeta/CD19-depleted stem cell transplant. The receptors here all came from a male patient aged 2 to 10 who had a stem cell transplant for chronic granulomatous disease, so the T cells may come from the graft donor.

This clonotype has at least ten counts. The chain joins TRBV20-1 to TRBJ2-4; D call uncertain. CDR1 and CDR2 from the germline V gene are DFQATT and SNEGSKA (reference sequence). V was pared by 6 bases and J by 0 bases, with 6 bases between. The CDR3 spans 12 residues. The CDR3 bases are TGCAGTGCCCCGCTAGCCAAAAACATTCAGTACTTC. It specifies CSAPLAKNIQYF.

The table lists this clonotype with many counts. V gene TRBV9 combines with J gene TRBJ2-2; the match to TRBD2 covers 10 bases. Germline V CDR1 and CDR2: SGDLS, YYNGEE. The CDR3 spans 16 residues. After removal of 4 bases from V and 11 bases from J, the junction contained 14 bases not matched to a gene. In DNA form, the CDR3 reads TGTGCCAGCAGCCCCCGGCTAGCGGGAGCAGGGGGAGAGCTGTTTTTT. Translation: CASSPRLAGAGGELFF.

At least ten counts were recorded for this clonotype. J is TRBJ2-7 and V is TRBV20-1; TRBD2 matches at 10 bases. Germline lookup yields CDR1 DFQATT and CDR2 SNEGSKA (reference sequence). The CDR3 loop spans 14 amino acids. With 1 base clipped from V and 5 bases from J, the junction kept 5 bases outside the gene matches. This chain's CDR3 is CSARGLAGDHEQYF. The CDR3, as DNA: TGCAGTGCTAGAGGCCTAGCGGGAGATCACGAGCAGTACTTC.

This rearrangement joins TRBV12-3 or TRBV12-4 to TRBJ1-1; D might be TRBD1 (5 bases). V was trimmed by 7 bases and J by 1 base, leaving 16 bases between them. There are 15 residues in the CDR3. The CDR3 is CASTLGRGRNTEAFF. The CDR3 bases are TGTGCCAGCACCTTAGGACGGGGCCGGAACACTGAAGCTTTCTTT.

As regards this clonotype: Being one base from a much bigger clone, this may be a read error. The gene calls are TRBV18 and TRBJ2-1, with TRBD2 as a possible D gene (6 bases). V lost 4 bases and J lost 5, with 18 bases in between. The CDR3 runs 16 residues. The germline V gene encodes CDR1 KGHSH and CDR2 LQKENI. The CDR3 reads CASSLDQRGSNNEQFF. The CDR3 DNA sequence: TGTGCCAGCTCACTTGATCAACGGGGGTCTAACAATGAGCAGTTCTTC.

The chain combines TRBV19 with TRBJ2-7; D assignment may be TRBD1 or TRBD2 (5 bases each). Germline assignment: CDR1 LNHDA and CDR2 SQIVND (reference sequence). V was cut by 6 bases and J by 4 bases, with 16 bases left in between. This CDR3 region has 14 residues. For the CDR3, the DNA is TGTGCCAGTAGGAAACCGGGACCTCATTACGAGCAGTACTTC. Its protein product is CASRKPGPHYEQYF. The full variable domain, completed using reference TRBV19 and TRBJ2-7, is DGGITQSPKYLFRKEGQNVTLSCEQNLNHDAMYWYRQDPGQGLRLIYYSQIVNDFQKGDIAEGYSVSREKKESFPLTVTSAQKNPTAFYLCASRKPGPHYEQYFGPGTRLTVT.

This clonotype was picked up many times. The rearrangement links TRBV3-1 to TRBJ1-4, with D perhaps TRBD1 (5 bases). Per the germline V gene, CDR1 is LGHDT and CDR2 is YNNKEL (reference sequence). Trimming cost V 4 bases and J 4 bases, with 10 bases left between them. The CDR3 is made up of 14 amino acids. This chain's CDR3 is CASSPPRDNEKLFF. The CDR3 nucleotides are TGTGCCAGCAGCCCTCCCAGGGATAATGAAAAACTGTTTTTT.

This clonotype has at least ten counts. The rearrangement uses TRBV29-1 and TRBJ2-4; 11 bases align to TRBD2. Trimming cost V 4 bases and J 6 bases; bases outside gene matches: 5. This CDR3 comprises 14 residues. Germline V gene lookup returns CDR1 SQVTM and CDR2 ANQGSEA. The CDR3, as DNA: TGCAGCGTTGGACTAGCGGGGCCAAGAAACATTCAGTACTTC. Translation gives CSVGLAGPRNIQYF.

This clonotype has ten or more counts. V is TRBV20-1 and J is TRBJ1-2; D not resolved. V was clipped by 6 bases and J by 2 bases, with 13 bases between them. This CDR3 has 13 residues. Germline CDR1 DFQATT, CDR2 SNEGSKA (reference sequence). CDR3 region: CSASRTVNYGYTF. Written as DNA, the CDR3 is TGCAGTGCCTCCCGGACGGTCAACTATGGCTACACCTTC.

This clonotype came up many times. V is TRBV12-3 or TRBV12-4 and J is TRBJ2-7, with D tentatively TRBD1 (6 bases). This CDR3 is built from 14 residues. V dropped 1 base and J dropped 0 bases, with 7 bases sitting between them. The CDR3 nucleotides read TGTGCCAGCAGTTTAGGGACAGTCTCCTACGAGCAGTACTTC. Protein: CASSLGTVSYEQYF.

This clonotype was detected only a few times. The V call is TRBV5-4, the J call TRBJ1-5; no clear D. V was shortened by 2 bases and J by 6 bases, with 9 bases between the two germline ends. Germline CDR1 is SGHNT and CDR2 is YYREEE (reference sequence). This CDR3 contains 13 residues. Here the CDR3 reads CASSFGGSQPQHF. CDR3 nucleotides: TGTGCCAGCAGCTTTGGTGGAAGTCAGCCCCAGCATTTT.

The J gene is TRBJ2-2, the V gene TRBV5-6, with 11 bases fitting TRBD2. CDR1 is SGHDT, CDR2 YYEEEE, per germline. CDR3 length equals 16 residues. Germline trimming cut 4 bases from V and 6 bases from J; bases unmatched to any gene: 8. CDR3 residues: CASSLGSGGAAGELFF. The CDR3 region has the DNA TGTGCCAGCAGCCTCGGTAGCGGGGGGGCCGCCGGGGAGCTGTTTTTT.

This clonotype was counted many times. The V gene is TRBV20-1, the J gene TRBJ2-1, with 11 bases identical to TRBD2. After removal of 2 bases from V and 3 bases from J, the junction contained 3 bases not matched to a gene. The germline gives CDR1 DFQATT, CDR2 SNEGSKA (reference sequence). CDR3 length: 15 amino acids. For the CDR3, the DNA is TGCAGTGCTAGAATCGGGACTAGCGGCTACAATGAGCAGTTCTTC. Its protein is CSARIGTSGYNEQFF.

This clonotype was seen repeatedly, ten times or more. The chain has TRBV7-2 and TRBJ2-2, with 13 bases identical to TRBD2. The CDR3 covers 16 residues. J was trimmed by 6 bases and V by 5 bases; bases with no gene match: 6. CDR1 is SGHTA, CDR2 FQGNSA, per germline. The CDR3 DNA sequence: TGTGCCAGCAGCGTCACTAGCGGGAGGGCCTCCGGGGAGCTGTTTTTT. This translates into CASSVTSGRASGELFF. Drawing the rest from reference TRBV7-2 and TRBJ2-2, the complete variable domain is GAGVSQSPSNKVTEKGKDVELRCDPISGHTALYWYRQSLGQGLEFLIYFQGNSAPDKSGLPSDRFSAERTGGSVSTLTIQRTQQEDSAVYLCASSVTSGRASGELFFGEGSRLTVL.

This clonotype showed up many times. The rearrangement links TRBV7-3 to TRBJ2-6, with a weak D call TRBD2 (6 bases). V was shortened by 5 bases and J by 4 bases, with 15 bases between the two germline ends. The CDR3 runs to 16 residues. CDR1 and CDR2 (germline): SGHTA, FQGTGA. The CDR3 loop is CASSPSGTPGANVLTF. CDR3 coding DNA: TGTGCCAGCAGCCCATCAGGGACTCCAGGGGCCAACGTCCTGACTTTC.

Notes on this clonotype: This may come from a read error, since a much larger clone is one base off. DNA for the CDR3: TGCAGTGCTAATACGGGCAATCACCCCCAGCATTTT. Amino acids: CSANTGNHPQHF. The chain carries TRBV20-1 and TRBJ1-5; D call uncertain. This CDR3 has 12 residues. Per germline, CDR1 DFQATT and CDR2 SNEGSKA (reference sequence).

This clonotype came up many times. The rearrangement links TRBV7-6 to TRBJ2-7, with D maybe TRBD2 (5 bases). Germline CDR1 SGHVS, CDR2 FNYEAQ. This CDR3 region has 13 residues. The germline V and J ends were trimmed by 5 bases and 4 bases, with 12 bases remaining between them. The DNA for the CDR3 is TGTGCCAGCAGCGGAGGTCAGGAGTACGAGCAGTACTTC. This gives the protein CASSGGQEYEQYF.

About this clonotype: A much larger clone sits a single nucleotide away, making a read error possible. The rearrangement joins TRBV5-1 to TRBJ2-2; 7 bases are shared with TRBD1. Germline V CDR1 and CDR2: SGHRS, YFSETQ. There are 13 residues in the CDR3. The CDR3 DNA follows: TGCGCCCGCAGCACAGACAGGGTCGGGGAGCTGTTTTTT. Protein: CARSTDRVGELFF.

This chain's CDR3 is CASSRLTGQGANEQYF. The CDR3 DNA reads as TGTGCCAGTAGTCGTCTTACCGGACAGGGGGCCAACGAGCAGTACTTC. The chain employs TRBV19 and TRBJ2-7, with TRBD1 matching over 11 bases. The CDR3 has 16 amino acids. CDR1 LNHDA and CDR2 SQIVND come from the germline V gene (reference sequence). V lost 5 bases, J lost 5 bases, and 11 bases stayed unmatched.

This clonotype was detected many times. The CDR3: CASSLFGGQGHTEAFF. CDR3 nucleotides: TGTGCCAGCAGTTTATTTGGGGGGCAGGGGCACACTGAAGCTTTCTTT. This chain links TRBV27 with TRBJ1-1; the D gene is possibly TRBD1 (6 bases). The CDR3 length is 16 residues. From germline, CDR1 is MNHEY and CDR2 SMNVEV (reference sequence). The V gene lost 1 base and the J gene lost 3 bases, with 15 bases spanning the gap.

This clonotype has just a few counts. The J gene is TRBJ2-5, the V gene TRBV3-1, with 10 bases matching TRBD1. This CDR3 spans 15 amino acids. Losses at the gene ends were 3 bases for V and 5 bases for J; bases not matched to a gene: 6. The germline CDR1 and CDR2 sequences are LGHDT and YNNKEL (reference sequence). In DNA form, the CDR3 reads TGTGCCAGCAGCCAGACAGGGACAGGGGTTGAGACCCAGTACTTC. It codes for CASSQTGTGVETQYF.

This clonotype showed up many times. The rearrangement uses TRBV18 and TRBJ1-3; a possible D gene is TRBD1 (5 bases). The germline gives CDR1 KGHSH, CDR2 LQKENI. The V end lost 3 bases, the J end lost 1 base, and 16 bases lay between the germline ends. This CDR3 region has 17 residues. CDR3 loop: CASSPTGPHGSGNTIYF. Written as DNA, the CDR3 is TGTGCCAGCTCACCTACGGGGCCCCATGGATCTGGAAACACCATATATTTT.